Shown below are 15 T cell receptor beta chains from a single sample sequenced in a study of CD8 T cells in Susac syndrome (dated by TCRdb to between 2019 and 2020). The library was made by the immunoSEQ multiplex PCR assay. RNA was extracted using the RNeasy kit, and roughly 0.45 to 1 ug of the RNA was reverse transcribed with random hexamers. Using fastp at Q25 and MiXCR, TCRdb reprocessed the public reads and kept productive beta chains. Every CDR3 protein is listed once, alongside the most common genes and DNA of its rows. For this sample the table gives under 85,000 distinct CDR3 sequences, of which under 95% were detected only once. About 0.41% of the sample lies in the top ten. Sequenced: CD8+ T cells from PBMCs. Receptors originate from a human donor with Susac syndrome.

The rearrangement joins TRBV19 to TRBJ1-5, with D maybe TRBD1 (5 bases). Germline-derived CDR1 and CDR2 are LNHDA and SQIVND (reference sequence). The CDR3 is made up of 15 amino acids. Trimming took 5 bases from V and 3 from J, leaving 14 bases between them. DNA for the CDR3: TGTGCCAGTAGTTTATGGGCGGGGCACAATCAGCCCCAGCATTTT. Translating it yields CASSLWAGHNQPQHF.

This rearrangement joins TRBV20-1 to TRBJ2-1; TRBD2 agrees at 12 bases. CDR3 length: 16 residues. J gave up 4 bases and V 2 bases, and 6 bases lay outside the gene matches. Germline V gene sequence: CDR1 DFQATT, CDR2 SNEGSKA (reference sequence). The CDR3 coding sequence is TGCAGTGCTAGACCAGAGGGACTAGCGGGTTACAATGAGCAGTTCTTC. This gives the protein CSARPEGLAGYNEQFF.

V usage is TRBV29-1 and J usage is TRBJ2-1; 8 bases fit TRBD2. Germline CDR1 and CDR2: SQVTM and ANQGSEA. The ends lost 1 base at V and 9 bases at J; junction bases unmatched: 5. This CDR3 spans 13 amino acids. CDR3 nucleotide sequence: TGCAGCGTTGAAGCGGGAGGGCCGGGTGAGCAGTTCTTC. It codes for CSVEAGGPGEQFF.

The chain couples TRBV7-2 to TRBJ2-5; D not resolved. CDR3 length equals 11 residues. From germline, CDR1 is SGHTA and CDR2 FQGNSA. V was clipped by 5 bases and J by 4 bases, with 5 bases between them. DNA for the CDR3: TGTGCCAGCAGCGCCGGAGAGACCCAGTACTTC. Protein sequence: CASSAGETQYF.

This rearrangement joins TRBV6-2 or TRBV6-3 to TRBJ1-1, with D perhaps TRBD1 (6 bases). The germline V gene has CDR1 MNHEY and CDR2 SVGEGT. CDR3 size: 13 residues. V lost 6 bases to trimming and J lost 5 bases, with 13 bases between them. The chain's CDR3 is CASRQGQGTEAFF. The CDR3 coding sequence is TGTGCCAGCAGGCAGGGACAAGGGACTGAAGCTTTCTTT.

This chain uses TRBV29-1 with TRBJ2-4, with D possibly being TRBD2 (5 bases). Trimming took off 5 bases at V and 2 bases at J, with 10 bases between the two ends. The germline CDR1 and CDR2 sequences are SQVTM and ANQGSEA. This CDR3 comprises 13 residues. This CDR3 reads CSVPGITKNIQYF. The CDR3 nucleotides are TGCAGCGTTCCGGGGATCACCAAAAACATTCAGTACTTC.

The CDR3 nucleotides read TGTGCCTGGAGTCAGGGGAGGGAGGCAGATACGCAGTATTTT. Translation gives CAWSQGREADTQYF. The gene calls are TRBV30 and TRBJ2-3; a weak D match, TRBD2 (7 bases). The CDR3 totals 14 residues. V lost 2 bases to trimming and J lost 4 bases, with 13 bases between them. Germline values: CDR1 GTSNPN, CDR2 SVGIG (reference sequence).

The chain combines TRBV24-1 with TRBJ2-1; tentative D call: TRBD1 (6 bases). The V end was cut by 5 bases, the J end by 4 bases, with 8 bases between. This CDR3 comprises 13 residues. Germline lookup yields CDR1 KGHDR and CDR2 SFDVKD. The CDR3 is CATSGGGYNEQFF. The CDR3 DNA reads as TGTGCCACCAGTGGAGGGGGTTACAATGAGCAGTTCTTC.

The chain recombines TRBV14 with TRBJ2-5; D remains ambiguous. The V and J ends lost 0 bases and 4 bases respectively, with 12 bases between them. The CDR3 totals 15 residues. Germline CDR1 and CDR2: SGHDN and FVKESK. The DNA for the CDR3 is TGTGCCAGCAGCCAAGATCAGGTCACCCGAGAGACCCAGTACTTC. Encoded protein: CASSQDQVTRETQYF.

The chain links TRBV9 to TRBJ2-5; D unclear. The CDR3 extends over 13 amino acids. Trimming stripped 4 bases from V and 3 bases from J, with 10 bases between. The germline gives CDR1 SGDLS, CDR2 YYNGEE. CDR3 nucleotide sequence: TGTGCCAGCAGCCTCAGTGGAAAAGAGACCCAGTACTTC. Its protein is CASSLSGKETQYF.

The CDR3 region is CASSLTGLAATYEQYF. Written as DNA, the CDR3 is TGTGCCAGCAGTTTAACGGGACTAGCGGCAACCTACGAGCAGTACTTC. V and J are TRBV27 and TRBJ2-7; 11 nucleotides align to TRBD2. Germline CDR1 is MNHEY and CDR2 is SMNVEV (reference sequence). The CDR3 covers 16 residues. V dropped 2 bases and J dropped 2; count of bases not matched to a gene: 5.

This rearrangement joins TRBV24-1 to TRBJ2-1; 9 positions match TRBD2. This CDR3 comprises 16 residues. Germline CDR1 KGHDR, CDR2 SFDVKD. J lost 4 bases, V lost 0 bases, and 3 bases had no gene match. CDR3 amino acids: CATSDLQSGGYNEQFF. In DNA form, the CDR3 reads TGTGCCACCAGTGATTTGCAGAGCGGGGGGTACAATGAGCAGTTCTTC.

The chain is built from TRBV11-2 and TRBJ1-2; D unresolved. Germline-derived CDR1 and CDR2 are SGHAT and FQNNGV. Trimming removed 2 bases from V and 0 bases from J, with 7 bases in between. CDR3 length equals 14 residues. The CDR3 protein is CASSLRAANYGYTF. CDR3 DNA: TGTGCCAGCAGCTTAAGGGCAGCTAACTATGGCTACACCTTC.

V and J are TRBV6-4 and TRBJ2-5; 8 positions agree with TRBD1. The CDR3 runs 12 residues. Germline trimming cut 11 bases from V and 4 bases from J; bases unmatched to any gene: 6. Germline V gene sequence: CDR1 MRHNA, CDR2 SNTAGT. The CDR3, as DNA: TGTGCCGAGCAGGGGGCTGGAGAGACCCAGTACTTC. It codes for CAEQGAGETQYF.

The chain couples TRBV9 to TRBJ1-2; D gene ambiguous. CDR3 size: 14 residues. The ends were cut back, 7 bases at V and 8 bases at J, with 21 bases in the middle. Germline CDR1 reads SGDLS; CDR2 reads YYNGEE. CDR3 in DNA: TGTGCCAGCGGCCCCCGGGGTGGGAATACCGGCTACACCTTC. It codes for CASGPRGGNTGYTF.